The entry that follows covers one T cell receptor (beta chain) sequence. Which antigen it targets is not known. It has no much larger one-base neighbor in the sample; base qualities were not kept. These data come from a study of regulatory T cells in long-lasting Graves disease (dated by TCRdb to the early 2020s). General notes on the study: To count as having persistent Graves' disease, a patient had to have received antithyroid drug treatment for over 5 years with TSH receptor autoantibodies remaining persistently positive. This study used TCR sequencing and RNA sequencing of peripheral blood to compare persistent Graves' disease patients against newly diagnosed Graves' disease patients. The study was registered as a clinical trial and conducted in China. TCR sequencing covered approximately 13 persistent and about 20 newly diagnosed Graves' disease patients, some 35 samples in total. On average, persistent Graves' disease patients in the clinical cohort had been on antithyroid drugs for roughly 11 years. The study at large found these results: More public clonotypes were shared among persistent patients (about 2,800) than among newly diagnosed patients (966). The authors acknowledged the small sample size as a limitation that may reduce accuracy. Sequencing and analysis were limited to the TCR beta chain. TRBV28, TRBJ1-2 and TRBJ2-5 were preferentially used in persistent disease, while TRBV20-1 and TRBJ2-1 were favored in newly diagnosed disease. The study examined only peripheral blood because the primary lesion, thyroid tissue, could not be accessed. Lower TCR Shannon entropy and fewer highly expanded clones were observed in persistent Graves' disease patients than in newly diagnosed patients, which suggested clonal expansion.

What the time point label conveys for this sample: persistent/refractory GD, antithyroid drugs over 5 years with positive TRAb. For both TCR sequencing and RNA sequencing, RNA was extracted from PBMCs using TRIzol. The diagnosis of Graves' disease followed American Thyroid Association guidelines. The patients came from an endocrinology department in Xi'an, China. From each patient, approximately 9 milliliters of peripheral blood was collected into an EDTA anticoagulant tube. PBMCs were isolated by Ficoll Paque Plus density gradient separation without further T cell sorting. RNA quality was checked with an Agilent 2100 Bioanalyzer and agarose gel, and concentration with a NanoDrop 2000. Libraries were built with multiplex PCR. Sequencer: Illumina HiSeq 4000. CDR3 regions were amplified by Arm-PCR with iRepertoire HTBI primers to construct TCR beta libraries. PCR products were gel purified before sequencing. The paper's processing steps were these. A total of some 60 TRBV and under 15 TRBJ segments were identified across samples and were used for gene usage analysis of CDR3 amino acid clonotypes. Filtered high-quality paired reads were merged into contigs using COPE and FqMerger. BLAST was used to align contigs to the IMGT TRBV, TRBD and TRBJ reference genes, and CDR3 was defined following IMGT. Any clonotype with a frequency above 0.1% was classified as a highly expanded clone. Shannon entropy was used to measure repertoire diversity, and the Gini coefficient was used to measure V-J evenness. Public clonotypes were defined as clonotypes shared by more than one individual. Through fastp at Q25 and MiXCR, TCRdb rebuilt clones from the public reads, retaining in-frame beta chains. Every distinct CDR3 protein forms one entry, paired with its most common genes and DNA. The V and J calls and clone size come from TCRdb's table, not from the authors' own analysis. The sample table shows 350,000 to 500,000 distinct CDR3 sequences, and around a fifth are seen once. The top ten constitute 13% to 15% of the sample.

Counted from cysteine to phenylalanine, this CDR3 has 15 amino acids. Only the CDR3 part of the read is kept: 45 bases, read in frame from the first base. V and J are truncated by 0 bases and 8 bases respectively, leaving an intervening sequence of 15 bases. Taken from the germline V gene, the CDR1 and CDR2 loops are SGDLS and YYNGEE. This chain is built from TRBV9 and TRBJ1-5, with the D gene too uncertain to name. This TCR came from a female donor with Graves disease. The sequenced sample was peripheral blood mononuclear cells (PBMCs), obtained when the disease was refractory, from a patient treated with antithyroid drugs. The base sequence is TGTGCCAGCAGCGTAGGTGGGTTCCCTGATGAGCCCCAGCATTTT. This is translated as CASSVGGFPDEPQHF.